These 15 T cell receptor beta chains were all obtained from the same sample, sequenced in a study of beta chain features in type 1 diabetes. Study observations and caveats: Across all four CD4+ subsets, people with type 1 diabetes showed modestly shorter TCRB CDR3s.

Their target antigens are unknown. All of the isolated RNA was reverse transcribed, so expressed TCRB transcripts were sequenced. Produced via immunoSEQ multiplex PCR; TCRdb's table is partial and in-frame only. The repertoire includes almost 350,000 clones, approximately 10% of them detected once, and approximately 1% sits in the top ten. Specimen: central memory CD4+ T cells from blood. The receptors come from a man aged 30 to 39 with type 1 diabetes.

The chain employs TRBV13 and TRBJ2-1; 10 nucleotides match TRBD2. This CDR3 has 16 amino acids. The junction had 8 bases not matched to a gene; V was cut back by 2 bases and J by 7 bases. Germline assignment: CDR1 PRHDT and CDR2 FYEKMQ (reference sequence). The CDR3 reads CASSLSQRGGPNEQFF. The CDR3 nucleotides read TGTGCCAGCAGCTTATCACAGCGGGGGGGCCCTAATGAGCAGTTCTTC.

The chain carries TRBV23-1 and TRBJ2-1; 15 nucleotides align to TRBD2. TRBV23-1 is classed as an ORF, of uncertain function. The V and J ends lost 4 bases and 2 bases, in that order; junction bases with no gene match: 9. The CDR3 has 19 amino acids. CDR3 residues: CASSRPGTSGGMAYNEQFF. Written as DNA, the CDR3 is TGCGCCAGCAGTCGACCCGGGACTAGCGGGGGGATGGCCTACAATGAGCAGTTCTTC.

The chain couples TRBV2 to TRBJ2-2; D might be TRBD1 (7 bases). The germline V gene encodes CDR1 SNHLY and CDR2 FYNNEI. V was pared by 6 bases and J by 4 bases, with 18 bases between. The CDR3 has 16 residues. CDR3 DNA sequence: TGTGCCAGCAGCCAGGCGGGACAGATCCCCACCGGGGAGCTGTTTTTT. Translation gives CASSQAGQIPTGELFF.

This clone was seen more than once but under ten times. J is TRBJ1-5 and V is TRBV7-9; 9 nucleotides match TRBD1. CDR3 size: 14 residues. The ends lost 4 bases at V and 7 bases at J; junction bases unmatched: 5. Germline V gene data show CDR1 as SEHNR and CDR2 as FQNEAQ (reference sequence). CDR3 in DNA: TGTGCCAGCAGCTCCACGACAGGGGGACAGCCCCAGCATTTT. Its translation is CASSSTTGGQPQHF.

This clone occurred a few times. The rearrangement joins TRBV11-2 to TRBJ1-2, with D possibly matching TRBD1 (5 bases). This CDR3 contains 14 residues. V lost 5 bases and J lost 3, with 13 bases in between. Germline CDR1 and CDR2: SGHAT and FQNNGV. The CDR3 DNA follows: TGTGCCAGCAGCCCCCTCTCAGGGCACTATGGCTACACCTTC. Its translation: CASSPLSGHYGYTF.

This clone was seen only a few times. The chain couples TRBV2 to TRBJ2-4; tentatively, D is TRBD2 (6 bases). The CDR3 totals 16 residues. Trimming took off 5 bases at V and 0 bases at J, with 14 bases between the two ends. CDR1 and CDR2 (germline): SNHLY, FYNNEI. CDR3 loop: CASSPGLRLAKNIQYF. The DNA for the CDR3 is TGTGCCAGCAGTCCGGGACTTCGACTAGCCAAAAACATTCAGTACTTC.

The chain carries TRBV7-8 and TRBJ2-1, with D perhaps matching TRBD2 (6 bases). The germline V gene encodes CDR1 SGHVS and CDR2 FQNEAQ. V shed 0 bases and J shed 2 bases, with 11 bases lying between them. This CDR3 spans 16 amino acids. The CDR3 spells CASSLAGLSPYNEQFF. DNA of the CDR3: TGTGCCAGCAGCTTAGCGGGACTTTCCCCCTACAATGAGCAGTTCTTC.

The CDR3 loop reads CASSLGLGGSQETQYF. The CDR3, as DNA: TGTGCCAGCAGCCTAGGGCTAGGGGGCTCCCAAGAGACCCAGTACTTC. The chain has TRBV2 and TRBJ2-5; TRBD1 matches at 7 bases. This CDR3 comprises 16 residues. J was trimmed by 1 base and V by 6 bases; bases with no gene match: 11. Germline CDR1 is SNHLY and CDR2 is FYNNEI. Complete variable domain (other parts from reference TRBV2 and TRBJ2-5): EPEVTQTPSHQVTQMGQEVILRCVPISNHLYFYWYRQILGQKVEFLVSFYNNEISEKSEIFDDQFSVERPDGSNFTLKIRSTKLEDSAMYFCASSLGLGGSQETQYFGPGTRLLVL.

The rearrangement joins TRBV23-1 to TRBJ2-3; D might be TRBD1 (7 bases). TRBV23-1 falls under the ORF class, with uncertain function. V lost 2 bases, J lost 1 base, and 10 bases lay in between. CDR3 length: 15 residues. The CDR3 loop is CASSQGGTGTDTQYF. DNA of the CDR3: TGCGCCAGCAGTCAAGGGGGGACAGGCACAGATACGCAGTATTTT.

About this clone: Other DNA sequences within the sample encode an identical CDR3. The chain has TRBV7-2 and TRBJ1-2; D is undetermined. This CDR3 has 13 residues. Germline values: CDR1 SGHTA, CDR2 FQGNSA. V lost 1 base and J lost 2, with 5 bases in between. In DNA, the CDR3 is TGTGCCAGCAGCTTAGACGGAAACTATGGCTACACCTTC. Translation gives CASSLDGNYGYTF.

The rearrangement links TRBV7-2 to TRBJ2-7, with 10 bases that match TRBD1. Germline assignment: CDR1 SGHTA and CDR2 FQGNSA. The CDR3 has 15 amino acids. J gave up 5 bases and V 5 bases, and 9 bases lay outside the gene matches. CDR3 protein: CASSPWDRGLHEQYF. The CDR3, as DNA: TGTGCCAGCAGCCCATGGGACAGGGGATTACACGAGCAGTACTTC.

This clone has a handful of counts. With only one base between it and a far larger clone, this is likely a read error. J is TRBJ2-4 and V is TRBV7-9; possibly TRBD2 for D (7 bases). The CDR3 runs to 16 residues. Germline V gene sequence: CDR1 SEHNR, CDR2 FQNEAQ (reference sequence). The CDR3 bases are TGTCCCAGCAGTCCAGGGAGGGGGGCGGCCAAAAACATTCAGTACTTC. Translation gives CPSSPGRGAAKNIQYF.

This clone appeared a few times. The rearrangement joins TRBV10-3 to TRBJ2-5; 9 bases are a match to TRBD1. Germline V gene sequence: CDR1 ENHRY, CDR2 SYGVKD. The V segment lost 7 bases and the J segment 5 bases; nucleotides outside the gene matches: 5. The CDR3 sequence is 13 residues long. CDR3 loop: CAITTDRGETQYF. The CDR3, as DNA: TGTGCCATCACCACCGACAGGGGGGAGACCCAGTACTTC.

This chain uses TRBV5-4 with TRBJ2-3; perhaps TRBD2 as D (5 bases). The CDR3 covers 13 residues. Germline V CDR1 and CDR2: SGHNT, YYREEE (reference sequence). The ends were cut back, 5 bases at V and 4 bases at J, with 11 bases in the middle. Written as DNA, the CDR3 is TGTGCCAGCAGTCCTTCGAGGGCAGATACGCAGTATTTT. This gives the protein CASSPSRADTQYF.

The chain links TRBV29-1 to TRBJ1-5, with D possibly matching TRBD1 (5 bases). The V gene's germline CDR1 is SQVTM and CDR2 ANQGSEA. The CDR3 spans 14 residues. The V and J ends lost 4 bases and 5 bases respectively, with 15 bases between them. The DNA of the CDR3 is TGCAGCGTTGGTTCAGGGCGGGTAGATCAGCCCCAGCATTTT. This translates into CSVGSGRVDQPQHF.